This TCR beta chain is drawn from a study of blood T cell repertoires in COVID-19. Study at large: The United States, Italy and Spain provided the acute and convalescent COVID-19 samples. T cells, B-cell-depleted T cells, or PBMCs provided the cDNA or gDNA that served as material.

In the original analysis: Nucleated cell number was recorded as an estimate derived from reference gene primer amplification. TCRdb's table, derived via immunoSEQ multiplex PCR, lists solely in-frame clones and lacks some. That table gives V, J and clone size, and the DNA gave D and trimming. The sample has roughly 62,000 clones, around 90% seen once. The material sequenced was peripheral blood. The sequence was obtained from a human donor in a cohort sampled during active COVID-19.

The CDR3 DNA reads as TGTGCCAGTAGACCCCTGGGCGGAGGAACCGGGGAGCTGTTTTTT. This gives the protein CASRPLGGGTGELFF. The chain carries TRBV19 and TRBJ2-2; D may be TRBD2 (5 bases). Trimming removed 6 bases at V and 5 bases at J, with 16 bases between. There are 15 residues in the CDR3. Germline loops: CDR1 LNHDA, CDR2 SQIVND (reference sequence).